The 27 T cell receptor beta chains presented below share a single source sample, sequenced in a study of low-dose radiotherapy and immunotherapy resistance in tumors (dated by TCRdb to 2022 to 2024). In the paper's terms, the time point label means: after trial treatment. Interpreted using the paper, the treatment or condition label stands for: LDRT plus nivolumab, ipilimumab, low-dose cyclophosphamide and aspirin (RACIN trial). Sequencing took place on an Illumina HiSeq 2500. Superscript III and a set of TRAV- and TRBV-specific primers were used to synthesize first-strand cDNA, so that both TCRalpha and TCRbeta chains were covered. TCRs were amplified with Phusion for about 22 PCR cycles using a constant-region primer together with the adapter attached to the V primers. TCRdb reprocessing: public reads trimmed at Q25 with fastp, clones called with MiXCR, in-frame beta chains kept. Every entry covers one CDR3 protein and lists the most common genes and DNA from its rows. This sample has about 84,000 distinct CDR3 sequences in its table, and around a sixth of those were observed once. The top ten hold approximately 1.5% of the sample.

The material was PBMCs, obtained after low-dose radiotherapy plus immunotherapy. The source is a male donor with prostate cancer.

The sample holds many counts of this clonotype. The V and J genes are TRBV7-2 and TRBJ1-5; D gene uncertain. V dropped 5 bases and J dropped 1 base, with 9 bases sitting between them. The CDR3 is 14 amino acids. Germline values: CDR1 SGHTA, CDR2 FQGNSA. DNA for the CDR3: TGTGCCAGCAGCCAGGACGGAAGCAATCAGCCCCAGCATTTT. It yields the protein CASSQDGSNQPQHF.

The sample holds a few counts of this clonotype. The rearrangement uses TRBV30 and TRBJ2-2; 9 nucleotides match TRBD1. V shed 5 bases, J shed 4 bases, and the junction held 11 bases outside the gene matches. From germline, CDR1 is GTSNPN and CDR2 SVGIG (reference sequence). The CDR3 totals 16 residues. The CDR3, as DNA: TGTGCCTGGTGGCCCGGGACAGGGAAGGGCACCGGGGAGCTGTTTTTT. Its translation is CAWWPGTGKGTGELFF. The whole variable domain, filled in from reference TRBV30 and TRBJ2-2, reads SQTIHQWPATLVQPVGSPLSLECTVEGTSNPNLYWYRQAAGRGLQLLFYSVGIGQISSEVPQNLSASRPQDRQFILSSKKLLLSDSGFYLCAWWPGTGKGTGELFFGEGSRLTVL.

The table lists this clonotype with many counts. The chain recombines TRBV7-2 with TRBJ1-6; D gene ambiguous. The V and J ends lost 1 base and 11 bases respectively, with 9 bases between them. Germline assignment: CDR1 SGHTA and CDR2 FQGNSA. There are 13 residues in the CDR3. CDR3 loop: CASSLGAGTPLHF. Here the CDR3 DNA reads TGTGCCAGCAGCTTAGGGGCGGGCACACCCCTCCACTTT.

The sample holds many counts of this clonotype. The chain links TRBV7-2 to TRBJ1-5; the match to TRBD1 covers 8 bases. The J segment lost 7 bases and the V segment lost 4 bases, leaving 9 bases of the junction unmatched. The CDR3 is made up of 15 amino acids. Germline-derived CDR1 and CDR2 are SGHTA and FQGNSA. The CDR3: CASSSFTGGRQPQHF. DNA of the CDR3: TGTGCCAGCAGCTCTTTTACAGGGGGGAGGCAGCCCCAGCATTTT.

This clonotype was found many times. The CDR3 DNA sequence: TGTGCCAGCAGCCAGCAGGGGGGTGAGCAGTTCTTC. This sequence encodes CASSQQGGEQFF. V is TRBV14 and J is TRBJ2-1, with D perhaps TRBD1 (7 bases). Germline CDR1 reads SGHDN; CDR2 reads FVKESK. This CDR3 comprises 12 residues. Between the trimmed V and J ends, which lost 3 bases and 9 bases, there was a span of 9 bases.

This clonotype was recorded at least ten times. The chain combines TRBV4-3 with TRBJ2-2; 7 bases are a match to TRBD1. CDR1 and CDR2 from the germline V gene are LGHNA and YSLEER. The CDR3 length is 17 residues. With V trimmed by 3 bases and J by 0 bases, 7 bases remained unmatched. In DNA form, the CDR3 reads TGCGCCAGCAGCCAGCAGGGGACAGTATCGAACACCGGGGAGCTGTTTTTT. This encodes CASSQQGTVSNTGELFF.

In this sample, this clonotype turned up many times. V is TRBV14 and J is TRBJ2-2; possibly TRBD2 for D (6 bases). Germline V gene data show CDR1 as SGHDN and CDR2 as FVKESK. Trimming removed 4 bases from V and 9 bases from J, with 15 bases in between. The CDR3 sequence is 14 residues long. CDR3 DNA sequence: TGTGCCAGCAGCCCTACTAGCTGGTTCAGGGAGCTGTTTTTT. It yields the protein CASSPTSWFRELFF.

A word on this clonotype: This probably arose from a read error, given a far larger clone one base away. This chain uses TRBV6-2 or TRBV6-3 with TRBJ2-1; weak D call: TRBD2 (6 bases). This CDR3 has 13 residues. Germline V gene lookup returns CDR1 MNHEY and CDR2 SVGEGT. Trimming shortened V by 7 bases and J by 10 bases, and 17 bases separated the two germline ends. DNA of the CDR3: TGTGCCAGCACGGGGGTCGAGTCCTACGAGCAGTTCTTC. Translation gives CASTGVESYEQFF.

The CDR3 nucleotides read TGCGCCAGCAGCCAAGTGGCAGGGGGTAGGACTGAAGCTTTCTTT. It yields the protein CASSQVAGGRTEAFF. The chain is built from TRBV4-3 and TRBJ1-1; 7 bases fit TRBD1. The CDR3 runs 15 residues. Germline-derived CDR1 and CDR2 are LGHNA and YSLEER. Unmatched junction bases numbered 7, after V lost 1 base and J lost 5 bases.

The V gene is TRBV19, the J gene TRBJ2-3, with 9 bases that match TRBD2. This CDR3 region has 15 residues. Germline CDR1 and CDR2: LNHDA and SQIVND (reference sequence). J was trimmed by 2 bases and V by 7 bases; bases with no gene match: 7. CDR3 DNA sequence: TGTGCCAGTAAGTTAGCGGGAGAGCACACAGATACGCAGTATTTT. Residues: CASKLAGEHTDTQYF.

Turning to this clonotype: With only one base between it and a far larger clone, this is likely a read error. V gene TRBV6-1 combines with J gene TRBJ1-2; D ambiguous. This CDR3 contains 17 residues. Germline V gene sequence: CDR1 MNHNS, CDR2 SASEGT. In nucleotides, the CDR3 is TGTGTCAGCAGTGCGAGATCGAGCGGGAGAACTAACTATGGCTACACCTTC. It specifies CVSSARSSGRTNYGYTF.

This clonotype has at least ten counts. The rearrangement uses TRBV15 and TRBJ2-1; D gene unclear. CDR3 length: 16 residues. Trimming cost V 0 bases and J 0 bases, with 9 bases left between them. Per germline, CDR1 LNHNV and CDR2 YYDKDF (reference sequence). CDR3 residues: CATSRDRASSYNEQFF. CDR3 coding DNA: TGTGCCACCAGCAGAGATCGGGCTAGCTCCTACAATGAGCAGTTCTTC.

This clonotype was counted ten times or more. The gene calls are TRBV7-3 and TRBJ2-2; 9 bases are a match to TRBD1. The trim removed 4 bases at V and 0 bases at J, leaving 6 bases unmatched. Germline V gene lookup returns CDR1 SGHTA and CDR2 FQGTGA. The CDR3 is 17 residues long. The CDR3 loop reads CASSSTGGRANTGELFF. DNA for the CDR3: TGTGCCAGCAGCTCGACAGGGGGGAGAGCGAACACCGGGGAGCTGTTTTTT.

This clonotype was seen at least ten times. The chain uses TRBV29-1 and TRBJ1-5; D perhaps matches TRBD1 (6 bases). CDR3 length: 14 residues. The germline CDR1 and CDR2 sequences are SQVTM and ANQGSEA. V was pared by 4 bases and J by 2 bases, with 12 bases between. The CDR3 sequence: CSVGKGDGNQPQHF. Written as DNA, the CDR3 is TGCAGCGTTGGTAAGGGGGACGGCAATCAGCCCCAGCATTTT.

This clonotype was counted many times. The V call is TRBV7-2, the J call TRBJ1-2; TRBD1 aligns across 8 bases. Losses at the gene ends were 4 bases for V and 4 bases for J; bases not matched to a gene: 2. The CDR3 extends over 13 amino acids. CDR1 SGHTA and CDR2 FQGNSA come from the germline V gene. Here the CDR3 DNA reads TGTGCCAGCAGCTCTGACAGGGGCTATGGCTACACCTTC. Its protein product is CASSSDRGYGYTF.

The chain recombines TRBV4-1 with TRBJ2-6; D tentatively reads TRBD1 or TRBD2 (5 bases each). The CDR3 is made up of 20 amino acids. The V gene's germline CDR1 is MGHRA and CDR2 YSYEKL. The V end was cut by 0 bases, the J end by 0 bases, with 18 bases between. The CDR3 DNA reads TGCGCCAGCAGCCAAGATGGGGGAGAGTCCCTCTACTCTGGGGCCAACGTCCTGACTTTC. Encoded protein: CASSQDGGESLYSGANVLTF.

This clonotype has a count of ten or more. The chain has TRBV2 and TRBJ1-1; D gene ambiguous. Trimming cost V 4 bases and J 1 base, with 7 bases left between them. CDR1 SNHLY and CDR2 FYNNEI come from the germline V gene. This CDR3 spans 13 amino acids. In DNA form, the CDR3 reads TGTGCCAGCAGTGTTTGGGAGAACACTGAAGCTTTCTTT. The encoded protein is CASSVWENTEAFF.

The chain carries TRBV5-4 and TRBJ1-1; no clear D. The CDR3 is 14 residues long. Germline CDR1 reads SGHNT; CDR2 reads YYREEE (reference sequence). This CDR3 is CSSSLAGVSTEAFF. The CDR3 region has the DNA TGTAGCAGCAGCTTGGCCGGGGTGTCAACTGAAGCTTTCTTT.

This clonotype was recorded a few times. Given a far larger clone just one base away, this is likely a sequencing read error. J is TRBJ2-1 and V is TRBV6-5; D not certain. CDR1 is MNHEY and CDR2 is SVGAGI in the germline V gene. The CDR3 length is 15 residues. Trimming stripped 0 bases from V and 10 bases from J, with 16 bases between. CDR3 in amino acids: CASSYSIGPSYEQFF. The CDR3 bases are TGTGCCAGCAGTTACTCGATAGGACCCTCCTACGAGCAGTTCTTC.

The J gene is TRBJ2-7, the V gene TRBV6-2 or TRBV6-3; D gene uncertain. CDR3 length: 13 residues. The V gene lost 5 bases and the J gene lost 2 bases, with 10 bases spanning the gap. The germline V gene has CDR1 MNHEY and CDR2 SVGEGT. In DNA form, the CDR3 reads TGTGCCAGCAGTGTTGGCGGACCCTACGAGCAGTACTTC. Protein product: CASSVGGPYEQYF.

This clonotype was seen just once. The V gene is TRBV5-5, the J gene TRBJ2-3; 14 nucleotides align to TRBD2. With V trimmed by 4 bases and J by 1 base, 8 bases remained unmatched. Germline V gene lookup returns CDR1 SGHKS and CDR2 YYEKEE (reference sequence). CDR3 length: 18 amino acids. The CDR3: CASSRRLAGGPGTDTQYF. CDR3 nucleotides: TGTGCCAGCAGCCGCAGACTAGCGGGAGGGCCTGGCACAGATACGCAGTATTTT.

This clonotype appeared many times. The V gene is TRBV7-8, the J gene TRBJ1-3, with a possible D match to TRBD1 (6 bases). The germline V and J ends were trimmed by 1 base and 0 bases, with 16 bases remaining between them. Looked up from germline, CDR1 is SGHVS and CDR2 is FQNEAQ. The CDR3 loop spans 18 amino acids. The DNA for the CDR3 is TGTGCCAGCAGCTTAGGTCCCGGACAGAGACTCTCTGGAAACACCATATATTTT. It encodes CASSLGPGQRLSGNTIYF.

V is TRBV20-1 and J is TRBJ2-1, with 7 bases fitting TRBD2. This CDR3 is 15 amino acids long. Germline CDR1 reads DFQATT; CDR2 reads SNEGSKA (reference sequence). V shed 0 bases and J 6 bases; nucleotides not matched to a gene: 8. The CDR3: CSARDLGGSGNEQFF. In DNA form, the CDR3 reads TGCAGTGCTAGAGATCTCGGCGGGAGCGGCAATGAGCAGTTCTTC.

This clonotype was found many times. The CDR3 sequence is CAISDLSGRRNEQYF. DNA of the CDR3: TGTGCCATCAGTGATCTTAGCGGGAGACGCAACGAGCAGTACTTC. This rearrangement joins TRBV10-3 to TRBJ2-7, with 9 nucleotides matching TRBD2. In germline, CDR1 is ENHRY, CDR2 SYGVKD. CDR3 length: 15 amino acids. Trimming took 3 bases from V and 5 from J; bases not matched to a gene: 8.

V gene TRBV5-1 combines with J gene TRBJ2-7; D unresolved. The ends were cut back, 0 bases at V and 6 bases at J, with 7 bases in the middle. Germline CDR1 is SGHRS and CDR2 is YFSETQ. The CDR3 contains 12 residues. As DNA, the CDR3 is TGCGCCAGCAGCTTGGAATTAGGCGAGCAGTACTTC. Amino acids: CASSLELGEQYF.

This clonotype has ten or more counts. The V call is TRBV28, the J call TRBJ2-5; D is uncertain. Trimming shortened V by 1 base and J by 0 bases, and 0 bases separated the two germline ends. The CDR3 has 12 residues. In germline, CDR1 is MDHEN, CDR2 SYDVKM. The CDR3 here is CASSLYQETQYF. The CDR3 DNA is TGTGCCAGCAGTTTATACCAAGAGACCCAGTACTTC.

This clonotype showed up many times. This chain uses TRBV12-3 or TRBV12-4 with TRBJ1-2; D ambiguous. V was clipped by 7 bases and J by 5 bases, with 11 bases between them. The CDR3 spans 12 residues. In DNA form, the CDR3 reads TGTGCCAGCACCCTAATGGGGTATGGCTACACCTTC. Translated: CASTLMGYGYTF.